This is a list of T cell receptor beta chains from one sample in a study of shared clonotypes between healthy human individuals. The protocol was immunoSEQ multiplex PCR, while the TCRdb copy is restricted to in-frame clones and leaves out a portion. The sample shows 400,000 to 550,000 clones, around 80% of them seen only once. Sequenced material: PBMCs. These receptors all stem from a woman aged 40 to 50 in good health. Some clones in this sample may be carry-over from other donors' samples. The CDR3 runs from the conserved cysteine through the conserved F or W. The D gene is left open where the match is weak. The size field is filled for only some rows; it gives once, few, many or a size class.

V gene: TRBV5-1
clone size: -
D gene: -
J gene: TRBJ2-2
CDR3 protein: CASRTEPTGELFF
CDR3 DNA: TGCGCCAGCAGGACAGAGCCCACCGGGGAGCTGTTTTTT

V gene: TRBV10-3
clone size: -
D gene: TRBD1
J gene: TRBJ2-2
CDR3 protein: CAIMGTGAITGELFF
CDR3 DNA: TGTGCCATCATGGGGACAGGGGCGATCACCGGGGAGCTGTTTTTT

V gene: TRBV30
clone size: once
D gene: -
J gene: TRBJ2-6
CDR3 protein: CAWSGGHSGANVLTF
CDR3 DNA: TGTGCCTGGAGTGGGGGCCACTCTGGGGCCAACGTCCTGACTTTC

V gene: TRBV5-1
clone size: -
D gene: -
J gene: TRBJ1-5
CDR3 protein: CASSLGPGSQPQHF
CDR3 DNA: TGCGCCAGCAGCTTGGGACCGGGGAGTCAGCCCCAGCATTTT

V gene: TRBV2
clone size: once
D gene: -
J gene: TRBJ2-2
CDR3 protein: CASSADFDTGELFF
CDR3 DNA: TGTGCCAGCTCCGCGGACTTCGACACCGGGGAGCTGTTTTTT

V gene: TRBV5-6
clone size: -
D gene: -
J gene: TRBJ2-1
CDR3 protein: CASRLSSYNEQFF
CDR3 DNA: TGTGCCAGCAGACTGAGCTCCTACAATGAGCAGTTCTTC

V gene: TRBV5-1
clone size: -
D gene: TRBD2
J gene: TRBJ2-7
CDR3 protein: CASSLQGSGRIDEQYF
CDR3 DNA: TGCGCCAGCAGCTTGCAGGGTAGCGGGAGGATCGACGAGCAGTACTTC

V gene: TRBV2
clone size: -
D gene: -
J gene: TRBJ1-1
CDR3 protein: CASSERSEAFF
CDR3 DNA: TGTGCCAGCAGTGAAAGAAGTGAAGCTTTCTTT

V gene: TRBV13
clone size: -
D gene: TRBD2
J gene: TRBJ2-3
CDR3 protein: CASSPSSGLVSTDTQYF
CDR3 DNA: TGTGCCAGCAGCCCCAGCTCCGGACTAGTAAGCACAGATACGCAGTATTTT

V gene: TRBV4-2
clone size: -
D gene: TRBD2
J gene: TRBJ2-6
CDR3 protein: CASSQERGTGADVLTF
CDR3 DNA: TGTGCCAGCAGCCAAGAGCGGGGGACTGGGGCCGACGTCCTGACTTTC

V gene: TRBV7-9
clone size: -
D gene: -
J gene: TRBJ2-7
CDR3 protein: CASSLQGMGEQYF
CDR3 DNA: TGTGCCAGCAGCCTGCAGGGGATGGGCGAGCAGTACTTC

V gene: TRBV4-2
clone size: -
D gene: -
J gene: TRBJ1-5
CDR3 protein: CASSQDNDPGYPNQPQHF
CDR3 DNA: TGTGCCAGCAGCCAAGATAACGACCCGGGGTATCCGAATCAGCCCCAGCATTTT

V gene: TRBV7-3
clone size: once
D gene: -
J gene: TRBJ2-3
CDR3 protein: CASSFTSQGAQYF
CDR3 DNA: TGTGCCAGCAGCTTCACTTCGCAGGGAGCGCAGTATTTT

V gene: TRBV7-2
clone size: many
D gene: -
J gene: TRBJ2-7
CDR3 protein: CASSLARNVNKYEQYF
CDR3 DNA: TGTGCCAGCAGCTTAGCTCGGAACGTGAACAAGTACGAGCAGTACTTC

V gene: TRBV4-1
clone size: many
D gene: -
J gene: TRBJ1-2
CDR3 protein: CASSQGRVVGYGYTF
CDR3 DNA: TGCGCCAGCAGCCAAGGTCGGGTGGTTGGGTATGGCTACACCTTC

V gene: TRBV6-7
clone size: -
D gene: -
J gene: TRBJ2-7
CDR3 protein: CASDPPGAYGPYEQYF
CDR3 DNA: TGTGCCAGCGATCCACCTGGGGCTTACGGTCCCTACGAGCAGTACTTC

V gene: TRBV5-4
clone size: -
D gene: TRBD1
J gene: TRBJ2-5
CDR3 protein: CASSLTGVDQETQYF
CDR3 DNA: TGTGCCAGCAGCTTGACAGGGGTCGATCAAGAGACCCAGTACTTC

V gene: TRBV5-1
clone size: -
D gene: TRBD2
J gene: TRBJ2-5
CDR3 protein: CASSVTSGRVETQYF
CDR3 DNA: TGCGCCAGCAGCGTGACTAGCGGGAGGGTTGAGACCCAGTACTTC

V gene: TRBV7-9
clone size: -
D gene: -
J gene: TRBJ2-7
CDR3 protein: CASSHRYEQYF
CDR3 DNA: TGTGCCAGCAGCCATCGCTACGAGCAGTACTTC

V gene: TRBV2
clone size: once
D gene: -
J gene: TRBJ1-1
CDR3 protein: CASSEEQHTEAFF
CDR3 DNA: TGTGCCAGCAGTGAAGAACAGCACACTGAAGCTTTCTTT

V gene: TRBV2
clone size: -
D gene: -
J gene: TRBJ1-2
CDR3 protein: CASSVEVYGYTF
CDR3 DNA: TGTGCCAGCTCCGTGGAAGTCTATGGCTACACCTTC

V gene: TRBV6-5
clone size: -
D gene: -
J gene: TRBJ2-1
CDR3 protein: CASSYSRGTAQFF
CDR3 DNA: TGTGCCAGCAGTTACTCTCGGGGGACAGCGCAGTTCTTC

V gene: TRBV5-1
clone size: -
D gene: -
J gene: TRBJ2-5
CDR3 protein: CASSLSQETQYF
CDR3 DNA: TGCGCCAGCAGCTTGTCGCAAGAGACCCAGTACTTC

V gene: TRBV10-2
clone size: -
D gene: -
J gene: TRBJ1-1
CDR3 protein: CASSVTANTEAFF
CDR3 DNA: TGCGCCAGCAGTGTCACCGCGAACACTGAAGCTTTCTTT

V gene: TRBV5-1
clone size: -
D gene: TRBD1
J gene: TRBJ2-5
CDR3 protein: CASSLGTGDRETQYF
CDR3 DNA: TGCGCCAGCAGCTTGGGGACAGGGGATCGAGAGACCCAGTACTTC

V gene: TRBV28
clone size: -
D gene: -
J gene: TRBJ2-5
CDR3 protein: CASSFTYQETQYF
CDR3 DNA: TGTGCCAGCAGTTTCACGTATCAAGAGACCCAGTACTTC

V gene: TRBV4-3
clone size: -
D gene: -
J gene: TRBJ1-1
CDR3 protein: CASSQSRGNTEAFF
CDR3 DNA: TGCGCCAGCAGCCAGAGCAGGGGGAACACTGAAGCTTTCTTT

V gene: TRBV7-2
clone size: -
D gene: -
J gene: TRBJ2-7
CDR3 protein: CASSLRFTGAFPYEQYF
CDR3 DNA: TGTGCCAGCAGCTTACGGTTCACAGGAGCCTTTCCCTACGAGCAGTACTTC

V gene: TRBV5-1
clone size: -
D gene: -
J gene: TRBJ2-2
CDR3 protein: CASSLGGAGELFF
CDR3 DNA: TGCGCCAGCAGCTTAGGTGGCGCCGGGGAGCTGTTTTTT

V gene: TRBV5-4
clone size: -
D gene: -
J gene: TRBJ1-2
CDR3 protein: CASSSGRGGSDGYTF
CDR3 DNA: TGTGCCAGCAGCTCGGGGCGAGGGGGTTCTGATGGCTACACCTTC

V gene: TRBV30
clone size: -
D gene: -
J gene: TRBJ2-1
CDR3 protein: CAWSVGLPYNEQFF
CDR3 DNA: TGTGCCTGGAGTGTAGGACTCCCCTACAATGAGCAGTTCTTC

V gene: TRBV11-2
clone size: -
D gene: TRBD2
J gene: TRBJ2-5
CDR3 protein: CASSLAGTRSYQETQYF
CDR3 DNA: TGTGCCAGCAGCTTAGCCGGGACTAGGAGCTATCAAGAGACCCAGTACTTC

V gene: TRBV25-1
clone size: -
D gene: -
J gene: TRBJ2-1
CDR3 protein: CASSESRGGAGDEQFF
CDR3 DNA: TGTGCCAGCAGTGAATCCAGGGGAGGGGCGGGCGATGAGCAGTTCTTC

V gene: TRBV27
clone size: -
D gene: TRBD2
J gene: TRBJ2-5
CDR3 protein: CASSLSAGGRQTQYF
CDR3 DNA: TGTGCCAGCAGTTTATCGGCGGGAGGTCGGCAGACCCAGTACTTC

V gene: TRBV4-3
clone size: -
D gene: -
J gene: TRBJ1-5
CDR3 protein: CASSLDRLTNQPQHF
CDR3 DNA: TGCGCCAGCAGCCTTGACAGACTCACAAATCAGCCCCAGCATTTT

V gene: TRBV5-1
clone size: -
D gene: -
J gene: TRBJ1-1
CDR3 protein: CASGSGQQNTEAFF
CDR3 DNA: TGCGCCAGCGGCTCGGGACAACAGAACACTGAAGCTTTCTTT

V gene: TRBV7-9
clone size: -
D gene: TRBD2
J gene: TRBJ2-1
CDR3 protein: CASKTGGLGPPEQFF
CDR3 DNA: TGTGCCAGCAAAACCGGGGGACTAGGTCCCCCTGAGCAGTTCTTC

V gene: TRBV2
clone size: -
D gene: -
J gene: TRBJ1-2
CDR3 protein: CASSEPLGGLDYGYTF
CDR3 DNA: TGTGCCAGCAGTGAACCCCTCGGGGGGCTTGACTATGGCTACACCTTC

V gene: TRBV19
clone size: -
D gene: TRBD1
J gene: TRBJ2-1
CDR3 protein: CASSTSWGQGINEQFF
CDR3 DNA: TGTGCCAGTAGTACTTCCTGGGGACAGGGGATCAATGAGCAGTTCTTC